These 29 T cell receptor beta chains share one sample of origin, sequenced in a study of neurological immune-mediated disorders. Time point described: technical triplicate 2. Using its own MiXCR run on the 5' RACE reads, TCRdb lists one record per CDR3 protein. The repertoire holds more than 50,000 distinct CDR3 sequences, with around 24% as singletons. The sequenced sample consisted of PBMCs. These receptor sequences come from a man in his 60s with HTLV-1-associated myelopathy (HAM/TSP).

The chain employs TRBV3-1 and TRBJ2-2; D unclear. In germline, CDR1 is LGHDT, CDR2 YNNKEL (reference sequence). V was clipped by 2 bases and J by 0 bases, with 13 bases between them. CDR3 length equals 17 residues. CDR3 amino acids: CASSQTMKPTNTGELFF. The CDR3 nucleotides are TGTGCCAGCAGCCAAACTATGAAGCCTACGAACACCGGGGAGCTGTTTTTT.

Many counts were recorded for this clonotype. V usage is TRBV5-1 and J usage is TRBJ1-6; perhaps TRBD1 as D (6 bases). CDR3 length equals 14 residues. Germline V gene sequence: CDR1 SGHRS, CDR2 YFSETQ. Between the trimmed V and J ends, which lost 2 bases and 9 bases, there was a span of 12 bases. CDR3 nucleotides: TGCGCCAGCAGCTTCACAGGGATGGGTTCACCCCTCCACTTT. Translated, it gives CASSFTGMGSPLHF.

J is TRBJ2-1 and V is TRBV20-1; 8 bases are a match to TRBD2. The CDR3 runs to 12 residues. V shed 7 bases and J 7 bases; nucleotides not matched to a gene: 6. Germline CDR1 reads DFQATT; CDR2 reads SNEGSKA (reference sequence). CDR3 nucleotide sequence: TGCAGTGGGTACTTAGCGGGGAATGAGCAGTTCTTC. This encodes CSGYLAGNEQFF.

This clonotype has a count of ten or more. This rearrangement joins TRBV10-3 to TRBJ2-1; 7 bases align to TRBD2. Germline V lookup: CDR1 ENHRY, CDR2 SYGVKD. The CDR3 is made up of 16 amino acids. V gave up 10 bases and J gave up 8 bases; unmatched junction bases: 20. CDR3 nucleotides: TGTGCCACCGCCCGTTCAGCGGGGAAGCCCGGGGATGAGCAGTTCTTC. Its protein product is CATARSAGKPGDEQFF.

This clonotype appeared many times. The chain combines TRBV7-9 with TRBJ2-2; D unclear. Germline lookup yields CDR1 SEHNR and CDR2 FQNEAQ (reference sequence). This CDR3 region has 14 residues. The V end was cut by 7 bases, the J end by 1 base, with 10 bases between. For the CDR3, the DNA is TGTGCCAGCATGACCGGTGGGAACACCGGGGAGCTGTTTTTT. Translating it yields CASMTGGNTGELFF.

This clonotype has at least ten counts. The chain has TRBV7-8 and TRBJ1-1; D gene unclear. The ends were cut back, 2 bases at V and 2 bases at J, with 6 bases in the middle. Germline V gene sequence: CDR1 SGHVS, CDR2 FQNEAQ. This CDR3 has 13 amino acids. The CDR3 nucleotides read TGTGCCAGCAGCTTACAGCCTAACACTGAAGCTTTCTTT. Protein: CASSLQPNTEAFF.

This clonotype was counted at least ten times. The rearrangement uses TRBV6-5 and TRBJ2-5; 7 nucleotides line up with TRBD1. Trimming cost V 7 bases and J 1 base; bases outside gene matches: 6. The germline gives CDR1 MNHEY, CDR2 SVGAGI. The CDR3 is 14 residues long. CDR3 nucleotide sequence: TGTGCCAGCAAACTAGGGACAGCCCAAGAGACCCAGTACTTC. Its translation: CASKLGTAQETQYF.

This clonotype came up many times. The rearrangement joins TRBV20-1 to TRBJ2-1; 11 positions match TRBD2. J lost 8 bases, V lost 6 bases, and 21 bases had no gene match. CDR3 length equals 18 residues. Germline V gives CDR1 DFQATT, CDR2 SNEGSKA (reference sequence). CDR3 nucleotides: TGCAGTGCACCTACTAGCGGGAGCTGGGGTTCTACTACACATGAGCAGTTCTTC. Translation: CSAPTSGSWGSTTHEQFF.

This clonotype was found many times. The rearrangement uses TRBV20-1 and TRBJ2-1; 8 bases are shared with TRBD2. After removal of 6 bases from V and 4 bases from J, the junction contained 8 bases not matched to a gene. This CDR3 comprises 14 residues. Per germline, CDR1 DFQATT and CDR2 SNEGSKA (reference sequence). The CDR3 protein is CSATGRAVYNEQFF. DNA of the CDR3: TGCAGTGCAACCGGGAGGGCCGTTTACAATGAGCAGTTCTTC.

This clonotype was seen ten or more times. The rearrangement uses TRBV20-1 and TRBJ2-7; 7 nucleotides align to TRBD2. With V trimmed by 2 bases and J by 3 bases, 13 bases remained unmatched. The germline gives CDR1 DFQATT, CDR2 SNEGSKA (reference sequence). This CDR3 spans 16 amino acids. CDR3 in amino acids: CSARSVTGGSFYEQYF. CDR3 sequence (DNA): TGCAGTGCTAGAAGTGTCACGGGGGGAAGCTTCTACGAGCAGTACTTC.

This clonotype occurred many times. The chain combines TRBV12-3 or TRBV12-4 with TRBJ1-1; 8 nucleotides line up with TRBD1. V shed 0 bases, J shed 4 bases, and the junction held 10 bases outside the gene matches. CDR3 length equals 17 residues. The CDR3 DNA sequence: TGTGCCAGCAGTTTAGCGCGCGGCAGGGGGCCACCCACTGAAGCTTTCTTT. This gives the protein CASSLARGRGPPTEAFF.

CDR3 DNA: TGTGCCAGCAGCGCGAGCTCCTACGAGCAGTACTTC. It translates to CASSASSYEQYF. This rearrangement joins TRBV7-2 to TRBJ2-7; no firm D call. V shed 5 bases and J shed 0 bases, with 5 bases lying between them. The CDR3 extends over 12 amino acids. Germline loops: CDR1 SGHTA, CDR2 FQGNSA.

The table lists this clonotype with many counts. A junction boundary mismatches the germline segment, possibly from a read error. CDR3 sequence (DNA): TGTGCCAGCAACCAAGACCTAAGCGGTAGCTCCTACAATGAGCAGTTCTTC. It specifies CASNQDLSGSSYNEQFF. The chain employs TRBV14 and TRBJ2-1; D possibly corresponds to TRBD2 (5 bases). The CDR3 is made up of 17 amino acids. Germline V gene sequence: CDR1 SGHDN, CDR2 FVKESK.

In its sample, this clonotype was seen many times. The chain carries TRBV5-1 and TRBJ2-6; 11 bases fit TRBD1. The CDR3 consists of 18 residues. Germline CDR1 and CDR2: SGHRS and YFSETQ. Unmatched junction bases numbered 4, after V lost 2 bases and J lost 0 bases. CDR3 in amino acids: CASSFLGTGGSGANVLTF. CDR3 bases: TGCGCCAGCAGCTTCCTCGGGACAGGGGGCTCTGGGGCCAACGTCCTGACTTTC.

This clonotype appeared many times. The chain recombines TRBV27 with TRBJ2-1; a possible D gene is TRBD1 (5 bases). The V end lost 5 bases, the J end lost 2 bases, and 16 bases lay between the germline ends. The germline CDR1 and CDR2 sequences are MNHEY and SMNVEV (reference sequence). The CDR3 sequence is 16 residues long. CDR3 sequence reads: CASSLRQTYTYNEQFF. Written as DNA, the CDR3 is TGTGCCAGCAGTCTTCGACAGACCTACACCTACAATGAGCAGTTCTTC.

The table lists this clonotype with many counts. CDR3 region: CATRDRLLGEQFF. The CDR3 nucleotides read TGTGCCACCCGGGACAGGTTATTGGGTGAGCAGTTCTTC. The rearrangement joins TRBV25-1 to TRBJ2-1, with 8 bases that match TRBD1. CDR3 length: 13 amino acids. V lost 10 bases and J lost 9; bases outside the gene matches: 11. Per germline, CDR1 MGHDK and CDR2 SYGVNS.

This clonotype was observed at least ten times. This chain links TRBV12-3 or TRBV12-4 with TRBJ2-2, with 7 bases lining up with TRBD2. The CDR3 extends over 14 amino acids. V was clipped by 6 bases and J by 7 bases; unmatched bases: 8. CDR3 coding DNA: TGTGCCAGCAGCCTAAGGGGAGGGGTCGGGGAGCTGTTTTTT. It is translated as CASSLRGGVGELFF.

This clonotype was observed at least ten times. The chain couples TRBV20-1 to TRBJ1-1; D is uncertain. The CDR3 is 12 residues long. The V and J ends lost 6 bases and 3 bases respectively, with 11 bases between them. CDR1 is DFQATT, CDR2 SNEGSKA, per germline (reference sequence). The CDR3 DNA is TGCAGTGCCAGACCAGTCTACACTGAAGCTTTCTTT. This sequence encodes CSARPVYTEAFF.

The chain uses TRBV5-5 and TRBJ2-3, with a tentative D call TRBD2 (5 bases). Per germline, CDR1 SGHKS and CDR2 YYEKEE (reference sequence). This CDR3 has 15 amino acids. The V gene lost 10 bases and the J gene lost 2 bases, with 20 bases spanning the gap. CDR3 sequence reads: CAGTRALASTDTQYF. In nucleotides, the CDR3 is TGTGCCGGTACTAGAGCGCTTGCTTCCACAGATACGCAGTATTTT.

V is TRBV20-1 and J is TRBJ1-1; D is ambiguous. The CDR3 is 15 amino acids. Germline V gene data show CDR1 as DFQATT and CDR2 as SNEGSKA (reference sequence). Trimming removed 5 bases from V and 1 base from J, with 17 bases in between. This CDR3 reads CSASILGFSNTEAFF. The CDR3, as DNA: TGCAGTGCTTCCATTTTAGGGTTTTCGAACACTGAAGCTTTCTTT.

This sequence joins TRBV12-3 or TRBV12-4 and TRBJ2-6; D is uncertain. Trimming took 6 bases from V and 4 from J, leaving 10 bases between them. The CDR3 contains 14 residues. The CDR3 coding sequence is TGTGCCAGCAGGCGCCCCCAGGGGGCCAACGTCCTGACTTTC. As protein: CASRRPQGANVLTF.

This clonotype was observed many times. The CDR3 DNA reads TGCGCCAGCAGCGAGGAGCGGAGCGGGGGCACAGATACGCAGTATTTT. It specifies CASSEERSGGTDTQYF. This chain joins TRBV5-1 and TRBJ2-3; 7 bases line up with TRBD2. V trimming: 4 bases; J trimming: 1 base; junction bases outside the gene matches: 9. CDR1 is SGHRS and CDR2 is YFSETQ in the germline V gene. The CDR3 contains 16 residues. Looking up the rest from reference TRBV5-1 and TRBJ2-3 gives the full variable domain: KAGVTQTPRYLIKTRGQQVTLSCSPISGHRSVSWYQQTPGQGLQFLFEYFSETQRNKGNFPGRFSGRQFSNSRSEMNVSTLELGDSALYLCASSEERSGGTDTQYFGPGTRLTVL.

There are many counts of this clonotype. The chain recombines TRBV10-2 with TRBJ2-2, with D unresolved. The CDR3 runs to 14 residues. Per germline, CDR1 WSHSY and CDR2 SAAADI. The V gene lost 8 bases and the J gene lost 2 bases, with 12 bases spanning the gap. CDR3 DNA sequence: TGCGCCAGCTGGTATGGACCAAACACCGGGGAGCTGTTTTTT. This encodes CASWYGPNTGELFF.

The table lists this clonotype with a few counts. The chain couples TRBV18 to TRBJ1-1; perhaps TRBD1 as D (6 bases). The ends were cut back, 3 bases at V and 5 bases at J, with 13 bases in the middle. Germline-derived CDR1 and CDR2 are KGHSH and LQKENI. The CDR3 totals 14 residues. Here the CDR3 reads CASSPPGAGTEAFF. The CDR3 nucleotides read TGTGCCAGCTCACCCCCGGGGGCGGGGACTGAAGCTTTCTTT.

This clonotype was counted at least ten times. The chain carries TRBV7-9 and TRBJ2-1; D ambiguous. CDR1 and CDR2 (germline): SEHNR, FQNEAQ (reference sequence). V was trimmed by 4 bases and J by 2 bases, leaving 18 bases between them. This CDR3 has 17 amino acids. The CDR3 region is CASSSTANWVAYNEQFF. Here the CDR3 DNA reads TGTGCCAGCAGCTCAACCGCGAACTGGGTGGCCTACAATGAGCAGTTCTTC.

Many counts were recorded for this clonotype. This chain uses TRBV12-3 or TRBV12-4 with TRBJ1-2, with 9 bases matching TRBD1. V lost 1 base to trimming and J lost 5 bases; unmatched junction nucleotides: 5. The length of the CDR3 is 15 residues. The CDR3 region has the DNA TGTGCCAGCAGTTTAGGGGCCGGGACAGGGTATGGCTACACCTTC. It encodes CASSLGAGTGYGYTF.

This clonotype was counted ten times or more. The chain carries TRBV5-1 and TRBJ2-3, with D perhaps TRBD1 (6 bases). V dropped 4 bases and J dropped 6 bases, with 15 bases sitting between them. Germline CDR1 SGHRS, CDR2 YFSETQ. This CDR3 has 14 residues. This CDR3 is CASSPGRQGDTQYF. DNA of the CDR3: TGCGCCAGCAGCCCGGGACGCCAGGGGGATACGCAGTATTTT. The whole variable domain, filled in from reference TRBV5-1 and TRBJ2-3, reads KAGVTQTPRYLIKTRGQQVTLSCSPISGHRSVSWYQQTPGQGLQFLFEYFSETQRNKGNFPGRFSGRQFSNSRSEMNVSTLELGDSALYLCASSPGRQGDTQYFGPGTRLTVL.

CDR3 coding DNA: TGCAGTGCTCCTAGCGGGAGCACATACAATGAGCAGTTCTTC. It translates to CSAPSGSTYNEQFF. This rearrangement joins TRBV20-1 to TRBJ2-1; 10 nucleotides line up with TRBD2. The germline CDR1 and CDR2 sequences are DFQATT and SNEGSKA (reference sequence). The CDR3 consists of 14 residues. The V segment lost 5 bases and the J segment 4 bases; nucleotides outside the gene matches: 5.

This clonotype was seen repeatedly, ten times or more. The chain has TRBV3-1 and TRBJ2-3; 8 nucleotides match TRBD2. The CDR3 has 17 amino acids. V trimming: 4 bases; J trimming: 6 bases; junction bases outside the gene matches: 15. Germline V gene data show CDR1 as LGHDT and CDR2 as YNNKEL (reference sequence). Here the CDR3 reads CASSPLRRAGVGDTQYF. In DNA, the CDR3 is TGTGCCAGCAGCCCTCTGAGGCGAGCGGGAGTGGGGGATACGCAGTATTTT.